A selection of T cell receptor beta chains follows, all from one sample in a study of CD8+CD57+ T cells in acquired aplastic anemia. TCRdb fed the reads into MiXCR, producing one record per CDR3 protein. The table records fewer than 200,000 distinct CDR3 sequences, approximately 48% of them present only once. The sample was sorted CD4+, CD8+, or CD8+CD57+ T cells (not recorded which) from PBMCs. These receptors came from a human donor with aplastic anemia. Both conserved end residues are part of each CDR3. D genes are given only for firm matches. Clone size is given for some rows only: seen once, a few or many times, or a class if the clone is expanded.

D gene	clone size	J gene	V gene	CDR3 protein	CDR3 DNA
TRBD1	once	TRBJ1-4	TRBV10-3	CAISEGTGTEKLFF	TGTGCCATCAGTGAGGGGACAGGGACTGAAAAACTGTTTTTT
-	few	TRBJ1-4	TRBV15	CATSRDSTNEKLFF	TGTGCCACCAGCAGGGATTCAACTAATGAAAAACTGTTTTTT
TRBD2	-	TRBJ2-1	TRBV11-2	CASREAGGISNEQFF	TGTGCCAGCAGAGAAGCGGGAGGAATAAGCAATGAGCAGTTCTTC
TRBD1	-	TRBJ2-7	TRBV27	CASRRGDRTYEQYF	TGTGCCAGCCGAAGAGGGGACAGGACTTACGAGCAGTACTTC
TRBD2	many	TRBJ2-3	TRBV6-4	CASSPWTSGSTDTQYF	TGTGCCAGCAGTCCATGGACTAGCGGTAGCACAGATACGCAGTATTTT
-	-	TRBJ1-1	TRBV7-9	CASREQPNTEAFF	TGTGCCAGCAGAGAACAGCCGAACACTGAAGCTTTCTTT
TRBD2	many	TRBJ2-7	TRBV20-1	CSASPWTSGAYEQYF	TGCAGTGCCAGCCCCTGGACTAGCGGCGCGTACGAGCAGTACTTC
TRBD1	many	TRBJ1-6	TRBV11-2	CASSSSRRTGYNSPLHF	TGTGCCAGCAGCTCCTCCCGGAGGACAGGGTATAATTCACCCCTCCACTTT
-	-	TRBJ2-2	TRBV27	CASCPAPGTGELFF	TGTGCCAGCTGCCCGGCCCCGGGCACCGGGGAGCTGTTTTTT
TRBD2	-	TRBJ2-7	TRBV10-1	CASSASGNSYEQYF	TGCGCCAGCAGTGCTAGCGGGAACTCCTACGAGCAGTACTTC
TRBD1	-	TRBJ2-7	TRBV29-1	CSVVILGQGLLGEQYF	TGCAGCGTTGTCATCCTGGGACAGGGCCTCCTAGGCGAGCAGTACTTC
TRBD1	-	TRBJ2-7	TRBV20-1	CSAMFTGGTYEQYF	TGCAGTGCTATGTTTACAGGGGGAACCTACGAGCAGTACTTC
TRBD2	many	TRBJ2-7	TRBV6-1	CASSEGLAGAYEQYF	TGTGCCAGCAGTGAGGGACTAGCGGGAGCCTACGAGCAGTACTTC
-	many	TRBJ1-3	TRBV5-1	CASSSKLLDGRTSGNTIYF	TGCGCCAGCAGCTCCAAACTGTTAGACGGTCGAACCTCTGGAAACACCATATATTTT
TRBD1	many	TRBJ2-5	TRBV19	CASSHRGYQETQYF	TGTGCCAGTAGTCACAGGGGGTATCAAGAGACCCAGTACTTC
-	few	TRBJ1-2	TRBV3-1	CASSQVWDTSNYGYTF	TGTGCCAGCAGCCAAGTCTGGGACACCTCTAACTATGGCTACACCTTC
-	-	TRBJ1-1	TRBV3-1	CASSRRDTEAFF	TGTGCCAGCAGCCGCAGGGATACTGAAGCTTTCTTT
TRBD1	many	TRBJ1-1	TRBV7-9	CAVRGQHTEAFF	TGTGCCGTCAGGGGGCAACACACTGAAGCTTTCTTT
-	-	TRBJ2-3	TRBV5-1	CASIGGTSTDTQYF	TGCGCCAGCATTGGCGGAACTAGCACAGATACGCAGTATTTT
-	many	TRBJ2-1	TRBV11-1	CASSPPARLNEQFF	TGTGCCAGCAGCCCCCCGGCCAGGCTTAATGAGCAGTTCTTC
-	many	TRBJ2-5	TRBV6-5	CASSYGWGQETQYF	TGTGCCAGCAGTTACGGCTGGGGCCAAGAGACCCAGTACTTC
-	-	TRBJ1-2	TRBV10-3	CASSESKGGGYGYTF	TGTGCCAGCAGTGAGTCTAAAGGGGGTGGCTATGGCTACACCTTC